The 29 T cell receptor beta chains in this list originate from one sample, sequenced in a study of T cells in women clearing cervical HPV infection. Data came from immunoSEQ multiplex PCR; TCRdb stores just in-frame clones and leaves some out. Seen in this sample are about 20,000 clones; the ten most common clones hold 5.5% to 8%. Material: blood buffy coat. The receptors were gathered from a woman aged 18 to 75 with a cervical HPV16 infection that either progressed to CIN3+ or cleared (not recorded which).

The CDR3 DNA, read in part, is TGCGCCTCAACAGACCAAGTAGCCAAAAACATT. It encodes CASTDQVAKNI. The entire CDR3 reads CASTDQVAKNIQYF. The chain recombines TRBV5-1 with TRBJ2-4; D is unresolved. The read ends 3 residues early relative to the CDR3; the germline J gene fills the gap. The CDR3 is 14 residues long. V lost 10 bases to trimming and J lost 0 bases, with 14 bases between them. Germline V gene lookup returns CDR1 SGHRS and CDR2 YFSETQ.

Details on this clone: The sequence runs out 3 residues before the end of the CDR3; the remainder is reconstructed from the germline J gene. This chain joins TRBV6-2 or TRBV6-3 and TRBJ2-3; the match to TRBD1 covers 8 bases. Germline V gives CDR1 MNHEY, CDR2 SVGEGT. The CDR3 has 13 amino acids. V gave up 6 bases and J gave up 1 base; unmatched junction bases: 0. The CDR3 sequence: CASRTGGTDTQYF. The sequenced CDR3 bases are TGTGCCAGCAGGACAGGGGGCACAGATACG.

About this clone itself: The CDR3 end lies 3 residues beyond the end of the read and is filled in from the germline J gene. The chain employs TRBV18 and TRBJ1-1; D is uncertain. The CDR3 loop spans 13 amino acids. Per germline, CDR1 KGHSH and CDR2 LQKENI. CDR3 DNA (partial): TGTGCCAGCTCACCTTTAGCGGTGGCTAAA. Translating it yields CASSPLAVAK. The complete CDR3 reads CASSPLAVAKAFF.

The CDR3 sequence: CASSRTGFQETQYF. CDR3 DNA (partial): TGTGCCAGTAGTAGAACAGGGTTTCAAGAGACC. This sequence joins TRBV19 and TRBJ2-5, with D possibly matching TRBD1 (6 bases). Read data end 3 residues before the CDR3 end; the end is taken from the germline J gene. This CDR3 has 14 amino acids. CDR1 and CDR2 from the germline V gene are LNHDA and SQIVND (reference sequence). Trimming shortened V by 4 bases and J by 2 bases, and 11 bases separated the two germline ends.

The sequenced part of the CDR3 DNA is TGCAGTGCAAGGCGAGGAGCGGCCTACTACAATGAG. Amino acid sequence: CSARRGAAYYNE. The whole CDR3 protein reads CSARRGAAYYNEQFF. The V gene is TRBV20-1, the J gene TRBJ2-1, with D maybe TRBD2 (5 bases). Coverage ceases 3 residues before the CDR3 finishes, and the germline J gene fills in the end. V was trimmed by 6 bases and J by 3 bases, leaving 18 bases between them. This CDR3 has 15 amino acids. CDR1 is DFQATT and CDR2 is SNEGSKA in the germline V gene (reference sequence).

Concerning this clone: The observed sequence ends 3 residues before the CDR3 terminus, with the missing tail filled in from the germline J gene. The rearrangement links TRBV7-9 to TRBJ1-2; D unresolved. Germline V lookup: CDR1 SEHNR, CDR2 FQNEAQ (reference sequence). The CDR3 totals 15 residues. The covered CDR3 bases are TGTGCCAGCAGCTTAGCTAGCGGGCGAGGTAGTGAC. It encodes CASSLASGRGSD. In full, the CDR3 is CASSLASGRGSDYTF.

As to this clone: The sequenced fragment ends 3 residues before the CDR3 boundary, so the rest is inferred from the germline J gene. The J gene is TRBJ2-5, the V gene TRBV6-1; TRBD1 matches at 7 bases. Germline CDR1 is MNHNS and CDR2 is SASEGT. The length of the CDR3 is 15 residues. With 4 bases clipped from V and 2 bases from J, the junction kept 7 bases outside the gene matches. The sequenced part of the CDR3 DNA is TGTGCCAGCAGTGGGGACAGTTGGGTACAAGAGACC. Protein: CASSGDSWVQET. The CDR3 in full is CASSGDSWVQETQYF.

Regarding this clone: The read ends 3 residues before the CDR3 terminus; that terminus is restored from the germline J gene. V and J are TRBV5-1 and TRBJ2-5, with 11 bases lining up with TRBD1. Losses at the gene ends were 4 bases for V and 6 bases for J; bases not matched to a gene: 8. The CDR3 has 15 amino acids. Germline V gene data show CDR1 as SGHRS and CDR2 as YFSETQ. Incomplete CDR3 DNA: TGCGCCAGCAGCACGGGGACAGGGGGGGTGAAGACC. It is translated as CASSTGTGGVKT. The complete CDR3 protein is CASSTGTGGVKTQYF.

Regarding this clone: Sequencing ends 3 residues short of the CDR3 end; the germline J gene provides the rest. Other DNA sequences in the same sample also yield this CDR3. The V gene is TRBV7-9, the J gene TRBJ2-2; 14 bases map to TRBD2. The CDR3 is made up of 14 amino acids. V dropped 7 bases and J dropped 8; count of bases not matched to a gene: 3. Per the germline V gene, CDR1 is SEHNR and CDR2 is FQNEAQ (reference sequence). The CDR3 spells CASTGLAGAGELFF. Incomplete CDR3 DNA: TGTGCCAGCACGGGACTAGCGGGAGCAGGGGAG.

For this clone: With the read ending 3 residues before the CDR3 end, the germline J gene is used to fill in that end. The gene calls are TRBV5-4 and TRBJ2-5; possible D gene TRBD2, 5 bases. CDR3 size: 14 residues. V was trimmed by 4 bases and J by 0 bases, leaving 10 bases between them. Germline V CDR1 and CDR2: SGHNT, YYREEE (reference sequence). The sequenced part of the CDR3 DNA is TGTGCCAGCAGCACCGCCGGGGACCAAGAGACC. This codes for CASSTAGDQET. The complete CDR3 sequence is CASSTAGDQETQYF.

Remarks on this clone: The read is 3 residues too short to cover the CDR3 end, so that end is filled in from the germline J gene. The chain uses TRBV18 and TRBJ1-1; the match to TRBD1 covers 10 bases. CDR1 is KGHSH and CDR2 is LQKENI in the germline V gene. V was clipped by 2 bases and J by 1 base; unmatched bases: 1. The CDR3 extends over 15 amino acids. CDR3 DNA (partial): TGTGCCAGCTCACCAGGGACAGGGGCGAACACTGAA. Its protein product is CASSPGTGANTE. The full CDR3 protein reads CASSPGTGANTEAFF.

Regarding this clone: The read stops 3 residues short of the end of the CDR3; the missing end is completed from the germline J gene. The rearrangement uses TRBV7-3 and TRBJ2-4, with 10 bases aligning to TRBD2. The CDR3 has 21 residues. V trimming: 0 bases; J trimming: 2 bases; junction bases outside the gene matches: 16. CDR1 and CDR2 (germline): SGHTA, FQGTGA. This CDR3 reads CASSLTGIGLAGEASKNIQYF. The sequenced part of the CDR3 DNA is TGTGCCAGCAGCTTAACGGGGATCGGGCTAGCGGGAGAGGCCTCCAAAAACATT. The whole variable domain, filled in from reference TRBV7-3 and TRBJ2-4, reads GAGVSQTPSNKVTEKGKYVELRCDPISGHTALYWYRQSLGQGPEFLIYFQGTGAADDSGLPNDRFFAVRPEGSVSTLKIQRTERGDSAVYLCASSLTGIGLAGEASKNIQYFGAGTRLSVL.

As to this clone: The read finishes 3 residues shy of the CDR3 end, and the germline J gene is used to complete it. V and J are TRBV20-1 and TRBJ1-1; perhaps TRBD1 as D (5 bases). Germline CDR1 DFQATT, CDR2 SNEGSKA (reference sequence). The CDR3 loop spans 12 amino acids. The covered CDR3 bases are TGCAGTGCTACCGAAGGGGTAGTCCGG. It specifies CSATEGVVR. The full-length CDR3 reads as CSATEGVVRAFF.

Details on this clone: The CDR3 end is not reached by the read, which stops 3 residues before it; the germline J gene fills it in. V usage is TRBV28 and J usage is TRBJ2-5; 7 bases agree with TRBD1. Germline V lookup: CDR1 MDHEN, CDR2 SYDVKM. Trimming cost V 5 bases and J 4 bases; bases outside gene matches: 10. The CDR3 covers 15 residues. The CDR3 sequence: CASSTQTGALETQYF. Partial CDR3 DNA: TGTGCCAGCAGTACACAAACAGGGGCGCTAGAGACC.

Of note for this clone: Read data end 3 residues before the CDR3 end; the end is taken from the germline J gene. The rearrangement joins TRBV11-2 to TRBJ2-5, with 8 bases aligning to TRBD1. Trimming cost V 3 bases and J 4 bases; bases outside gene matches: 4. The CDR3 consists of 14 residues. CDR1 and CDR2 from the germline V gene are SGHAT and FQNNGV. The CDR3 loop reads CASSFDRGIETQYF. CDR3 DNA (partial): TGTGCCAGCAGCTTTGACAGGGGAATAGAGACC.

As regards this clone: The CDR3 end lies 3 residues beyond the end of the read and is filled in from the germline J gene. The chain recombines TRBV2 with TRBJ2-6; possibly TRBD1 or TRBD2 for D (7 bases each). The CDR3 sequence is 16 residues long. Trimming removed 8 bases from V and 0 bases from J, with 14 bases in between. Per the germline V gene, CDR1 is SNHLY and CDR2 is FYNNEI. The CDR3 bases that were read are TGTGCCAGCGGGGGAGGGGGCAACTCTGGGGCCAACGTC. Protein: CASGGGGNSGANV. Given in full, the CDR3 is CASGGGGNSGANVLTF.

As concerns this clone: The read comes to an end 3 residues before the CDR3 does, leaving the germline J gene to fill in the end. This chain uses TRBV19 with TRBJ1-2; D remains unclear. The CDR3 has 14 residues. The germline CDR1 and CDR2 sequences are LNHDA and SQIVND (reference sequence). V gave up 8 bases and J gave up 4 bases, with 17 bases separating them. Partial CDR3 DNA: TGTGCCAGTCGGGGAAGATCCCCTCCCTATGGC. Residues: CASRGRSPPYG. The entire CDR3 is CASRGRSPPYGYTF.

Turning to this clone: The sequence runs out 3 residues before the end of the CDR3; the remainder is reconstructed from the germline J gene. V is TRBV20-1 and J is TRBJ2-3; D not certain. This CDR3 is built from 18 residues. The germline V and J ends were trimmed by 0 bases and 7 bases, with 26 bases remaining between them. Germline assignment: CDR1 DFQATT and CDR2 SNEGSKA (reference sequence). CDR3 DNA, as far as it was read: TGCAGTGCTAGAGATATAGGGTCTCGGCAACCACGTTTAAATACG. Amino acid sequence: CSARDIGSRQPRLNT. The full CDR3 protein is CSARDIGSRQPRLNTQYF.

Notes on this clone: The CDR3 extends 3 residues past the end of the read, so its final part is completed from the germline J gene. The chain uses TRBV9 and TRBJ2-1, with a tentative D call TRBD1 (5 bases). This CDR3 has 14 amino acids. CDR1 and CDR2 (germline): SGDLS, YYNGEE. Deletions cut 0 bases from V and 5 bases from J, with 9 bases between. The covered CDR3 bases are TGTGCCAGCAGCGTAGAAATAGGGGACAATGAG. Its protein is CASSVEIGDNE. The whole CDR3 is CASSVEIGDNEQFF. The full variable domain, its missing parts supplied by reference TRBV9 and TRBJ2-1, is DSGVTQTPKHLITATGQRVTLRCSPRSGDLSVYWYQQSLDQGLQFLIQYYNGEERAKGNILERFSAQQFPDLHSELNLSSLELGDSALYFCASSVEIGDNEQFFGPGTRLTVL.

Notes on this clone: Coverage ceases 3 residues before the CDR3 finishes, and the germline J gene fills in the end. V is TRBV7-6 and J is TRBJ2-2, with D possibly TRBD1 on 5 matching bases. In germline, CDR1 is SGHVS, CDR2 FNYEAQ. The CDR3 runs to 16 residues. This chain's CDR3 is CASSLHTGPTNEKLFF. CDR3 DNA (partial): TGTGCCAGCAGCCTCCATACAGGTCCAACTAATGAAAAG.

The DNA read from the CDR3 is TGCGCCAGCAGCTTGGAACCACAGGGATCTTTCTTAGAGACC. It codes for CASSLEPQGSFLET. The complete CDR3 reads CASSLEPQGSFLETQYF. The chain employs TRBV5-1 and TRBJ2-5; possibly TRBD1 for D (6 bases). From the germline J gene comes the end of the CDR3, since the read stops 3 residues before it. Germline CDR1 SGHRS, CDR2 YFSETQ. The germline V and J ends were trimmed by 0 bases and 4 bases, with 19 bases remaining between them. This CDR3 has 17 amino acids.

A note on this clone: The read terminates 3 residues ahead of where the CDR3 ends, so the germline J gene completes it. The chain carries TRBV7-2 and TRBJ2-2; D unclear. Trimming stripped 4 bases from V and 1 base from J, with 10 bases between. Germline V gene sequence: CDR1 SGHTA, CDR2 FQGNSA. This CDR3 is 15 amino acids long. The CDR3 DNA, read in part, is TGTGCCAGCAGCTCCTCCGCCAGGAACACCGGGGAG. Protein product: CASSSSARNTGE. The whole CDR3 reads CASSSSARNTGELFF.

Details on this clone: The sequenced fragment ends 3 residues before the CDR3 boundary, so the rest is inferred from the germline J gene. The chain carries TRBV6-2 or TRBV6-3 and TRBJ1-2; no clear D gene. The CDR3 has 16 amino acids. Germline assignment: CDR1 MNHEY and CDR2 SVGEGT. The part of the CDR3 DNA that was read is TGTGCCAGCAGTTACTCTAGCGCCATTTCCTACAATGAC. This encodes CASSYSSAISYND. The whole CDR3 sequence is CASSYSSAISYNDYTF.

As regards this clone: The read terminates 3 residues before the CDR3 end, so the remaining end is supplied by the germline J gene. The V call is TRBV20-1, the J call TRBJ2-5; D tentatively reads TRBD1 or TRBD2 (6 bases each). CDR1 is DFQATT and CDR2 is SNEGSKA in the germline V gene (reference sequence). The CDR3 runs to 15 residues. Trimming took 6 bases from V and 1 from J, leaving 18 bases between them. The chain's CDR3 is CSAEGEEGFQETQYF. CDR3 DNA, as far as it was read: TGCAGTGCAGAGGGGGAGGAAGGGTTCCAAGAGACC.

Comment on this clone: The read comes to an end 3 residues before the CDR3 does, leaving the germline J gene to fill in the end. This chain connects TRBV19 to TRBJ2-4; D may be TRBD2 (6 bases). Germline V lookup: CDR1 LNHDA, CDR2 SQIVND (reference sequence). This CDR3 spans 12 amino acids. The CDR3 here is CASSNTDYGQYF. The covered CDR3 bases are TGTGCCAGTAGTAACACGGACTATGGT.

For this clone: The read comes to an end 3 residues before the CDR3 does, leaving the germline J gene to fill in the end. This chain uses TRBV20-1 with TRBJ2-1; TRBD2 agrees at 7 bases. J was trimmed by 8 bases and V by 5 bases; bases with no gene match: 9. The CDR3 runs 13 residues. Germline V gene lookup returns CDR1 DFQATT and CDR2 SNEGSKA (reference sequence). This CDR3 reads CSAEKGRADEQFF. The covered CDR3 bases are TGCAGTGCTGAAAAGGGGAGGGCCGATGAG.

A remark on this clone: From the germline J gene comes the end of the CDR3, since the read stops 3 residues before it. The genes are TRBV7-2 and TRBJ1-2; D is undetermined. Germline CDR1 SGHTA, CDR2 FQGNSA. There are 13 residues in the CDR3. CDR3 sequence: CASSLAQLRGYTF. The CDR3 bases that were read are TGTGCCAGCAGCTTAGCACAGCTACGGGGC.

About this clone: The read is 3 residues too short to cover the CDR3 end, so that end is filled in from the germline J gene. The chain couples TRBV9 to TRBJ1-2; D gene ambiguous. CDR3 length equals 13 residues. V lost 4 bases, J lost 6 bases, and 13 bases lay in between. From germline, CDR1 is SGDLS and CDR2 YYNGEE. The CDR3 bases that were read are TGTGCCAGCAGCCCATCCCCATCGGATGGC. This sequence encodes CASSPSPSDG. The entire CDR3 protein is CASSPSPSDGYTF.

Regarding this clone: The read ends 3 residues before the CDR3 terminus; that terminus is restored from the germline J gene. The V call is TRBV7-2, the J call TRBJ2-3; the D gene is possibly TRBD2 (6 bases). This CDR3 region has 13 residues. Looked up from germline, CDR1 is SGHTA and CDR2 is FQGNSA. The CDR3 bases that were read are TGTGCCAGCAGCTCGGGGGAAGGTGAGACG. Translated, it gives CASSSGEGET. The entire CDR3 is CASSSGEGETQYF.